One sample yielded the 22 T cell receptor beta chains listed below, sequenced in a study of blood T cell repertoires in COVID-19 (dated by TCRdb to the early 2020s). To prepare the library, the immunoSEQ multiplex PCR assay was applied. The table comes from immuneACCESS by way of TCRdb, which keeps in-frame sequences with V and J called. Part of the clones is missing from these tables; in studies checked, under half for an unresolved V gene and the rest for unknown reasons. The table for this sample lists about 83,000 clones; 88% of them were counted only once. The ten largest clones add up to around 40% of the sample. Sequencing was carried out using peripheral blood. Receptor source: a human donor in a cohort sampled during active COVID-19.

The chain employs TRBV6-2 or TRBV6-3 and TRBJ1-6; D perhaps matches TRBD1 (6 bases). Germline CDR1 and CDR2: MNHEY and SVGEGT. Trimming took 0 bases from V and 7 from J, leaving 16 bases between them. The CDR3 has 17 residues. CDR3 amino acids: CASSYSRRGPRNSPLHF. CDR3 DNA sequence: TGTGCCAGCAGTTACTCGCGGCGGGGGCCTCGAAATTCACCCCTCCACTTT.

This clone was observed a single time. The rearrangement links TRBV6-5 to TRBJ2-2, with 11 bases aligning to TRBD1. The CDR3 length is 15 residues. J lost 3 bases, V lost 6 bases, and 3 bases had no gene match. CDR1 MNHEY and CDR2 SVGAGI come from the germline V gene. The CDR3: CASRRDRGDTGELFF. The DNA of the CDR3 is TGTGCCAGCAGGAGGGACAGGGGGGACACCGGGGAGCTGTTTTTT.

The chain recombines TRBV6-2 or TRBV6-3 with TRBJ1-5; 8 nucleotides agree with TRBD1. This CDR3 is 15 amino acids long. Germline CDR1 is MNHEY and CDR2 is SVGEGT. The junction had 12 bases not matched to a gene; V was cut back by 5 bases and J by 9 bases. CDR3 sequence reads: CASSQRQGAYLPQHF. The CDR3 DNA reads TGTGCCAGCAGTCAACGGCAGGGGGCGTATTTGCCCCAGCATTTT.

The CDR3 reads CASSLVQGGTIYF. The CDR3 nucleotides read TGTGCCAGCAGCTTAGTCCAGGGCGGAACCATATATTTT. The V and J genes are TRBV7-9 and TRBJ1-3, with D possibly being TRBD1 (5 bases). The CDR3 runs 13 residues. Looked up from germline, CDR1 is SEHNR and CDR2 is FQNEAQ (reference sequence). Deletions cut 1 base from V and 10 bases from J, with 11 bases between.

The chain recombines TRBV24-1 with TRBJ2-7; D gene unclear. Trimming stripped 5 bases from V and 3 bases from J, with 4 bases between. The germline V gene encodes CDR1 KGHDR and CDR2 SFDVKD. This CDR3 is built from 11 residues. Here the CDR3 reads CATSAGYEQYF. The CDR3 bases are TGTGCCACCAGTGCAGGCTACGAGCAGTACTTC.

In the case of this clone: One junction end does not reproduce the germline sequence, and a read error may be involved. This sequence joins TRBV7-7 and TRBJ1-1; D might be TRBD1 (6 bases). This CDR3 has 12 amino acids. Germline assignment: CDR1 SSHAT and CDR2 FNYEAQ (reference sequence). The DNA of the CDR3 is TGTGCTAGCAGAGGGGGAAATACTGAAGCTTTCTTT. This sequence encodes CASRGGNTEAFF.

The J gene is TRBJ1-2, the V gene TRBV19; TRBD1 might be the D (6 bases). Between the trimmed V and J ends, which lost 7 bases and 0 bases, there was a span of 15 bases. Germline-derived CDR1 and CDR2 are LNHDA and SQIVND (reference sequence). This CDR3 comprises 15 residues. The CDR3 is CASIAGTLSNYGYTF. CDR3 nucleotides: TGTGCCAGTATAGCGGGGACACTTTCTAACTATGGCTACACCTTC. The full variable domain, with the rest looked up from reference TRBV19 and TRBJ1-2, is DGGITQSPKYLFRKEGQNVTLSCEQNLNHDAMYWYRQDPGQGLRLIYYSQIVNDFQKGDIAEGYSVSREKKESFPLTVTSAQKNPTAFYLCASIAGTLSNYGYTFGSGTRLTVV.

V is TRBV6-5 and J is TRBJ2-7; 9 nucleotides agree with TRBD1. V shed 7 bases and J 6 bases; nucleotides not matched to a gene: 7. CDR1 and CDR2 (germline): MNHEY, SVGAGI. The CDR3 covers 13 residues. CDR3 protein: CASNRDRVSEQYF. In DNA form, the CDR3 reads TGTGCCAGCAACCGGGACAGGGTTTCCGAGCAGTACTTC.

The CDR3 reads CASRPPTGNYGYTF. CDR3 nucleotides: TGTGCCAGCAGACCCCCGACAGGGAACTATGGCTACACCTTC. The chain employs TRBV11-2 and TRBJ1-2; 7 bases agree with TRBD1. Germline CDR1 is SGHAT and CDR2 is FQNNGV. The CDR3 extends over 14 amino acids. Losses at the gene ends were 6 bases for V and 2 bases for J; bases not matched to a gene: 6.

The chain employs TRBV5-6 and TRBJ1-5; D not resolved. CDR1 is SGHDT, CDR2 YYEEEE, per germline. The CDR3 extends over 13 amino acids. Between the trimmed V and J ends, which lost 4 bases and 4 bases, there was a span of 9 bases. The CDR3 sequence: CASSLGVNQPQHF. The CDR3 nucleotides are TGTGCCAGCAGCCTGGGAGTAAATCAGCCCCAGCATTTT. Variable domain in full (rest from reference TRBV5-6 and TRBJ1-5): DAGVTQSPTHLIKTRGQQVTLRCSPKSGHDTVSWYQQALGQGPQFIFQYYEEEERQRGNFPDRFSGHQFPNYSSELNVNALLLGDSALYLCASSLGVNQPQHFGDGTRLSIL.

The rearrangement uses TRBV11-2 and TRBJ2-5; 8 bases align to TRBD1. There are 17 residues in the CDR3. The V and J ends lost 5 bases and 4 bases, in that order; junction bases with no gene match: 15. The germline CDR1 and CDR2 sequences are SGHAT and FQNNGV. CDR3 in amino acids: CASSGGRGRTQGETQYF. CDR3 coding DNA: TGTGCCAGCAGCGGGGGCAGGGGGCGAACCCAGGGAGAGACCCAGTACTTC.

The table lists this clone with a count of one. CDR3 sequence reads: CASSEAFWGVNEKLFF. The DNA of the CDR3 is TGTGCCAGCAGTGAAGCTTTTTGGGGAGTTAATGAAAAACTGTTTTTT. The rearrangement links TRBV6-1 to TRBJ1-4; no firm D call. This CDR3 comprises 16 residues. Deletions cut 0 bases from V and 4 bases from J, with 12 bases between. The germline CDR1 and CDR2 sequences are MNHNS and SASEGT.

V gene TRBV19 combines with J gene TRBJ1-2; D may be TRBD1 (5 bases). Trimming pared 5 bases from V and 0 bases from J, leaving 13 bases between. The germline V gene has CDR1 LNHDA and CDR2 SQIVND (reference sequence). CDR3 length equals 15 residues. The CDR3 DNA sequence: TGTGCCAGTAGTTCTTCTGACAGTTCTAACTATGGCTACACCTTC. This encodes CASSSSDSSNYGYTF.

This chain uses TRBV6-2 or TRBV6-3 with TRBJ2-5, with TRBD2 matching 13 bases. V trimming: 2 bases; J trimming: 5 bases; junction bases outside the gene matches: 5. CDR1 MNHEY and CDR2 SVGEGT come from the germline V gene. The CDR3 sequence is 16 residues long. In DNA, the CDR3 is TGTGCCAGCAGTTACCGACTAGCGGGGGGATCGGAGACCCAGTACTTC. Translating gives CASSYRLAGGSETQYF.

J is TRBJ1-1 and V is TRBV7-6, with D tentatively TRBD1 (6 bases). V lost 5 bases to trimming and J lost 4 bases, with 11 bases between them. The CDR3 has 13 amino acids. Germline values: CDR1 SGHVS, CDR2 FNYEAQ. In DNA form, the CDR3 reads TGTGCCAGCAGCCTAGGGACACTCACTGAAGCTTTCTTT. Protein product: CASSLGTLTEAFF.

The chain combines TRBV2 with TRBJ2-2; the match to TRBD1 covers 8 bases. Germline lookup yields CDR1 SNHLY and CDR2 FYNNEI. V lost 7 bases, J lost 1 base, and 8 bases stayed unmatched. The CDR3 sequence is 16 residues long. The CDR3 sequence: CASNWQGAWNTGELFF. Written as DNA, the CDR3 is TGTGCCAGCAACTGGCAGGGGGCCTGGAACACCGGGGAGCTGTTTTTT.

The chain combines TRBV7-2 with TRBJ2-3, with TRBD2 matching 7 bases. V trimming: 5 bases; J trimming: 3 bases; junction bases outside the gene matches: 5. Germline V CDR1 and CDR2: SGHTA, FQGNSA. CDR3 size: 14 residues. In nucleotides, the CDR3 is TGTGCCAGCAGCAACCCGGGAGGTACAGATACGCAGTATTTT. Translation gives CASSNPGGTDTQYF.

The chain combines TRBV7-2 with TRBJ2-1, with unresolved D. V lost 4 bases, J lost 4 bases, and 8 bases lay in between. Germline V lookup: CDR1 SGHTA, CDR2 FQGNSA. There are 13 residues in the CDR3. The CDR3 bases are TGTGCCAGCAGCTATAACAAGTACAATGAGCAGTTCTTC. It encodes CASSYNKYNEQFF.

The chain employs TRBV7-6 and TRBJ1-1; D unclear. Trimming took off 1 base at V and 2 bases at J, with 14 bases between the two ends. Germline assignment: CDR1 SGHVS and CDR2 FNYEAQ. The CDR3 length is 16 residues. The CDR3 nucleotides read TGTGCCAGCAGCTTAGGGAGAGGGATGGATAACACTGAAGCTTTCTTT. Protein: CASSLGRGMDNTEAFF. Full variable domain (outside the CDR3, taken from reference TRBV7-6 and TRBJ1-1): GAGVSQSPRYKVTKRGQDVALRCDPISGHVSLYWYRQALGQGPEFLTYFNYEAQQDKSGLPNDRFSAERPEGSISTLTIQRTEQRDSAMYRCASSLGRGMDNTEAFFGQGTRLTVV.

The chain uses TRBV5-1 and TRBJ2-7; the match to TRBD1 covers 8 bases. The V gene's germline CDR1 is SGHRS and CDR2 YFSETQ. The CDR3 totals 14 residues. With V trimmed by 4 bases and J by 6 bases, 9 bases remained unmatched. CDR3 region: CASSLDSRGLEQYF. The CDR3 DNA reads TGCGCCAGCAGCCTAGACTCCAGGGGGCTCGAGCAGTACTTC.

V and J are TRBV6-4 and TRBJ1-1; TRBD1 agrees at 10 bases. The CDR3 extends over 15 amino acids. The J segment lost 3 bases and the V segment lost 5 bases, leaving 6 bases of the junction unmatched. CDR1 and CDR2 (germline): MRHNA, SNTAGT. CDR3 DNA: TGTGCCAGCAGTCCGACAGGGGGCGAGTACACTGAAGCTTTCTTT. Translation: CASSPTGGEYTEAFF.

The V and J genes are TRBV6-5 and TRBJ2-5, with D possibly matching TRBD2 (5 bases). The V end lost 4 bases, the J end lost 5 bases, and 11 bases lay between the germline ends. Germline values: CDR1 MNHEY, CDR2 SVGAGI. CDR3 length equals 13 residues. CDR3 nucleotide sequence: TGTGCCAGCAGTTTCACTAGATTGGAGACCCAGTACTTC. Protein product: CASSFTRLETQYF.